The 11 T cell receptor beta chains below come from one sample, sequenced in a study of OX40 agonist ivuxolimab in advanced cancers. Using immunoSEQ multiplex PCR, the repertoire was profiled, and TCRdb retains in-frame clones only, with some absent. The data show about 6,700 clones, with about 94% seen just once and 9.5% to 12% held by the top ten. Sequenced material: CD4+ or CD8+ T cells sorted from blood, taken in a trial of the OX40 agonist ivuxolimab. Receptors originate from an adult with an advanced solid tumor such as melanoma, head and neck, liver or kidney cancer.

The V call is TRBV2, the J call TRBJ1-4; D unclear. Germline values: CDR1 SNHLY, CDR2 FYNNEI. The length of the CDR3 is 9 residues. Trimming took off 8 bases at V and 8 bases at J, with 3 bases between the two ends. The chain's CDR3 is CASGEKLFF. In DNA form, the CDR3 reads TGTGCCAGCGGGGAAAAACTGTTTTTT.

The rearrangement uses TRBV30 and TRBJ2-7; D remains ambiguous. The CDR3 spans 12 residues. The germline V and J ends were trimmed by 5 bases and 4 bases, with 12 bases remaining between them. Germline V lookup: CDR1 GTSNPN, CDR2 SVGIG (reference sequence). The CDR3 DNA sequence: TGTGCCTGGGAAAGAAAGAGGTACGAGCAGTACTTC. Translated: CAWERKRYEQYF.

The chain links TRBV11-1 to TRBJ2-1; D is uncertain. CDR1 is SGHAT and CDR2 is FQDESV in the germline V gene (reference sequence). The CDR3 is made up of 15 amino acids. The V end was cut by 8 bases, the J end by 1 base, with 15 bases between. The CDR3 coding sequence is TGTGCCAGCGTATATAGCTCCCCTTCCTACAATGAGCAGTTCTTC. Its protein product is CASVYSSPSYNEQFF.

V gene TRBV11-2 combines with J gene TRBJ2-3, with TRBD1 identical over 8 bases. The CDR3 consists of 18 residues. CDR1 and CDR2 (germline): SGHAT, FQNNGV. Unmatched junction bases numbered 11, after V lost 3 bases and J lost 0 bases. CDR3 protein: CASSFGQGGAWSTDTQYF. The CDR3 bases are TGTGCCAGCAGCTTCGGACAGGGCGGTGCGTGGAGCACAGATACGCAGTATTTT.

The genes are TRBV5-1 and TRBJ1-1, with D perhaps TRBD1 (5 bases). From germline, CDR1 is SGHRS and CDR2 YFSETQ. The V and J ends lost 0 bases and 1 base respectively, with 22 bases between them. The CDR3 runs 19 residues. CDR3 sequence reads: CASSLGFAGSTVTNTEAFF. The CDR3 DNA follows: TGCGCCAGCAGCTTGGGGTTCGCAGGGTCAACCGTCACGAACACTGAAGCTTTCTTT.

The V gene is TRBV6-5, the J gene TRBJ2-7; the D gene is possibly TRBD1 (5 bases). Trimming took 5 bases from V and 3 from J, leaving 14 bases between them. The CDR3 length is 14 residues. Germline-derived CDR1 and CDR2 are MNHEY and SVGAGI. CDR3 nucleotides: TGTGCCAGCAGTCCCGTGGGGCCACGCTACGAGCAGTACTTC. The encoded protein is CASSPVGPRYEQYF.

This clone was detected once. This chain joins TRBV14 and TRBJ2-1; TRBD1 is a possible D gene (5 bases). V was trimmed by 1 base and J by 9 bases, leaving 13 bases between them. Germline V gene sequence: CDR1 SGHDN, CDR2 FVKESK. The CDR3 extends over 14 amino acids. In nucleotides, the CDR3 is TGTGCCAGCAGCCAAGGTAGGGGTAGTACTGAGCAGTTCTTC. Its translation is CASSQGRGSTEQFF.

CDR3 residues: CASSITTGLYHEQYF. CDR3 nucleotide sequence: TGTGCCAGTAGTATTACGACAGGATTGTATCACGAGCAGTACTTC. This chain joins TRBV19 and TRBJ2-7, with D possibly being TRBD1 (6 bases). Germline V gene lookup returns CDR1 LNHDA and CDR2 SQIVND (reference sequence). The CDR3 spans 15 residues. The V end was cut by 3 bases, the J end by 5 bases, with 17 bases between. The full variable domain, with the rest looked up from reference TRBV19 and TRBJ2-7, is DGGITQSPKYLFRKEGQNVTLSCEQNLNHDAMYWYRQDPGQGLRLIYYSQIVNDFQKGDIAEGYSVSREKKESFPLTVTSAQKNPTAFYLCASSITTGLYHEQYFGPGTRLTVT.

The V and J genes are TRBV19 and TRBJ1-1; 10 bases map to TRBD1. V gave up 6 bases and J gave up 4 bases; unmatched junction bases: 5. The CDR3 extends over 14 amino acids. The germline V gene has CDR1 LNHDA and CDR2 SQIVND (reference sequence). Here the CDR3 DNA reads TGTGCCAGTAGAGTGACAGGGGGCTTCACTGAAGCTTTCTTT. Translation: CASRVTGGFTEAFF.

This sequence joins TRBV2 and TRBJ2-1, with D possibly being TRBD2 (6 bases). CDR1 is SNHLY, CDR2 FYNNEI, per germline. This CDR3 has 17 residues. V lost 4 bases and J 12 bases, leaving 28 bases between the germline ends. This chain's CDR3 is CASSGTSGGVGGAGQFF. The CDR3 DNA reads TGTGCCAGCAGTGGGACCTCCGGAGGGGTCGGCGGGGCGGGGCAGTTCTTC.

This clone was seen just once. The V and J genes are TRBV18 and TRBJ2-7, with unresolved D. V was cut by 3 bases and J by 3 bases, with 18 bases left in between. CDR1 is KGHSH and CDR2 is LQKENI in the germline V gene. This CDR3 contains 16 residues. The CDR3 loop is CASSPVGRRFDYEQYF. CDR3 sequence (DNA): TGTGCCAGCTCACCGGTTGGTCGCAGATTCGACTACGAGCAGTACTTC. Together with reference TRBV18 and TRBJ2-7, the CDR3 gives the full variable domain: NAGVMQNPRHLVRRRGQEARLRCSPMKGHSHVYWYRQLPEEGLKFMVYLQKENIIDESGMPKERFSAEFPKEGPSILRIQQVVRGDSAAYFCASSPVGRRFDYEQYFGPGTRLTVT.